The clone carrying this TCR beta chain was recorded once. In the source study's methods: Amplified reference gene primers provided the basis for estimating nucleated cell counts. This table comes from immunoSEQ multiplex PCR, and its TCRdb copy is limited to in-frame clones, with some not included. V, J and clone size reflect that table, while D and trimming were determined from the DNA. Of approximately 100,000 clones detected, around 85% appear once; the ten largest clones hold about two fifths. The sample comes from a study of blood T cell repertoires in COVID-19. Study as a whole: T cells, B-cell-depleted T cells, or PBMCs supplied cDNA or gDNA.

The CDR3 runs to 18 residues. Per germline, CDR1 MNHEY and CDR2 SVGEGT. Trimming left V 6 bases short and J 3 bases short, with 27 bases between. The sequencing input was peripheral blood. This sequence joins TRBV6-2 or TRBV6-3 and TRBJ2-7, with D possibly TRBD2 on 5 matching bases. This TCR derives from a man older than 75 with acute or convalescent COVID-19. In nucleotides, the CDR3 is TGTGCCAGCAGCAAGGACGTATCTATGAAGCGGAGTTACTACGAGCAGTACTTC. Translated, it gives CASSKDVSMKRSYYEQYF.